Below are 31 T cell receptor beta chains sequenced from a single sample in a study of OX40 agonist ivuxolimab in advanced cancers. Assay used: immunoSEQ multiplex PCR; TCRdb lists only in-frame clones, some missing. Of tens of thousands of clones in the sample, 82% were seen once. Sequenced material: CD4+ or CD8+ T cells sorted from blood, taken in a trial of the OX40 agonist ivuxolimab. The origin of the receptors is an adult with an advanced solid tumor such as melanoma, head and neck, liver or kidney cancer.

This clone has a handful of counts. The rearrangement joins TRBV10-3 to TRBJ1-5; D possibly corresponds to TRBD1 (5 bases). Per germline, CDR1 ENHRY and CDR2 SYGVKD. The CDR3 is 14 amino acids. The V and J ends lost 0 bases and 2 bases respectively, with 5 bases between them. CDR3 in amino acids: CAISESGGNQPQHF. For the CDR3, the DNA is TGTGCCATCAGTGAGTCAGGGGGCAATCAGCCCCAGCATTTT.

The table lists this clone with a count of one. The gene calls are TRBV11-2 and TRBJ2-1, with 8 bases matching TRBD1. The germline V gene has CDR1 SGHAT and CDR2 FQNNGV. Trimming cost V 6 bases and J 10 bases; bases outside gene matches: 14. This CDR3 is built from 15 residues. The DNA of the CDR3 is TGTGCCAGCAGGACGGTACAGGGGGTGGGAATCGAGCAGTTCTTC. It translates to CASRTVQGVGIEQFF.

This chain joins TRBV5-6 and TRBJ2-6; a possible D gene is TRBD1 (7 bases). V was shortened by 2 bases and J by 0 bases, with 15 bases between the two germline ends. This CDR3 has 18 residues. Germline V gene lookup returns CDR1 SGHDT and CDR2 YYEEEE. The CDR3: CASSLFGGQRSGANVLTF. As DNA, the CDR3 is TGTGCCAGCAGCTTATTCGGGGGACAGCGCTCTGGGGCCAACGTCCTGACTTTC.

V and J are TRBV15 and TRBJ2-3; 7 nucleotides align to TRBD2. V was pared by 5 bases and J by 2 bases, with 4 bases of the junction left unmatched. This CDR3 is built from 14 residues. Germline V gene sequence: CDR1 LNHNV, CDR2 YYDKDF (reference sequence). The CDR3 DNA reads as TGTGCCACCAGCGGGGGACTATACACAGATACGCAGTATTTT. Its protein product is CATSGGLYTDTQYF.

This chain joins TRBV7-2 and TRBJ1-2, with 9 bases matching TRBD1. Looked up from germline, CDR1 is SGHTA and CDR2 is FQGNSA. V trimming: 5 bases; J trimming: 7 bases; junction bases outside the gene matches: 17. The CDR3 runs 17 residues. CDR3 nucleotide sequence: TGTGCCAGCAGCCTAACGGGGGCCTGGGGACAGGGACCTGGCTACACCTTC. Its translation: CASSLTGAWGQGPGYTF. Full variable domain (remainder filled in from reference TRBV7-2 and TRBJ1-2): GAGVSQSPSNKVTEKGKDVELRCDPISGHTALYWYRQSLGQGLEFLIYFQGNSAPDKSGLPSDRFSAERTGGSVSTLTIQRTQQEDSAVYLCASSLTGAWGQGPGYTFGSGTRLTVV.

This clone showed up just a few times. The chain has TRBV7-8 and TRBJ1-2, with TRBD1 identical over 7 bases. Germline loops: CDR1 SGHVS, CDR2 FQNEAQ. The trim removed 5 bases at V and 5 bases at J, leaving 5 bases unmatched. The CDR3 spans 13 residues. DNA for the CDR3: TGTGCCAGCAGCCGGGACAGTTTATATGGCTACACCTTC. Translation: CASSRDSLYGYTF.

The chain employs TRBV11-3 and TRBJ2-5, with 10 bases lining up with TRBD1. V trimming: 1 base; J trimming: 1 base; junction bases outside the gene matches: 9. Per germline, CDR1 SGHNT and CDR2 YENEEA. This CDR3 region has 18 residues. The CDR3 sequence: CASSLGGTGTGAQETQYF. In nucleotides, the CDR3 is TGTGCCAGCAGCTTAGGGGGGACCGGGACAGGGGCCCAAGAGACCCAGTACTTC.

This clone was detected only a few times. V usage is TRBV5-1 and J usage is TRBJ2-7, with D possibly TRBD1 on 6 matching bases. V lost 3 bases and J 5 bases, leaving 12 bases between the germline ends. CDR1 and CDR2 from the germline V gene are SGHRS and YFSETQ. CDR3 length: 13 residues. The CDR3 DNA reads as TGCGCCAGCAGCTCGGGACCAGGGGACGAGCAGTACTTC. Amino acids: CASSSGPGDEQYF.

The rearrangement uses TRBV5-6 and TRBJ1-4; D possibly corresponds to TRBD1 (5 bases). Deletions cut 1 base from V and 7 bases from J, with 14 bases between. There are 15 residues in the CDR3. Germline CDR1 and CDR2: SGHDT and YYEEEE. The CDR3 region is CASSLFQGGSEKLFF. The CDR3, as DNA: TGTGCCAGCAGCTTGTTTCAGGGAGGGAGTGAAAAACTGTTTTTT.

This chain's CDR3 is CASRLARVNTEAFF. Here the CDR3 DNA reads TGTGCCAGCAGACTGGCCAGGGTAAACACTGAAGCTTTCTTT. The V call is TRBV6-6, the J call TRBJ1-1, with D possibly matching TRBD1 (5 bases). Germline CDR1 and CDR2: MNHNY and SVGAGI (reference sequence). This CDR3 is 14 amino acids long. Between the trimmed V and J ends, which lost 6 bases and 2 bases, there was a span of 13 bases.

Turning to this clone: One end of the junction does not line up with germline, which may come from a read error. The CDR3 region has the DNA TGTGTCTGGGCCCCAGGGGGCAATATAGGGGGCTACACCTTC. Translating it yields CVWAPGGNIGGYTF. The rearrangement joins TRBV30 to TRBJ1-2; the match to TRBD1 covers 8 bases. The CDR3 spans 14 residues. CDR1 GTSNPN and CDR2 SVGIG come from the germline V gene (reference sequence).

CDR3 protein: CASSQESAGVPGELFF. The CDR3, as DNA: TGTGCCAGCAGCCAAGAATCGGCGGGGGTTCCCGGGGAGCTGTTTTTT. The chain is built from TRBV4-2 and TRBJ2-2; 7 bases agree with TRBD2. V dropped 0 bases and J dropped 6; count of bases not matched to a gene: 7. Germline values: CDR1 LGHNA, CDR2 YNFKEQ. The CDR3 extends over 16 amino acids.

This chain connects TRBV18 to TRBJ2-1; no firm D call. The germline CDR1 and CDR2 sequences are KGHSH and LQKENI. This CDR3 is 12 amino acids long. The V end lost 2 bases, the J end lost 9 bases, and 8 bases lay between the germline ends. The CDR3 bases are TGTGCCAGCTCACCATCTCGCGTTGAGCAGTTCTTC. Its protein product is CASSPSRVEQFF.

The chain is built from TRBV10-1 and TRBJ2-6, with a tentative D call TRBD1 (6 bases). V was cut by 3 bases and J by 2 bases, with 14 bases left in between. Germline-derived CDR1 and CDR2 are WNHNN and SYGVQD (reference sequence). This CDR3 contains 17 residues. The CDR3 DNA reads as TGCGCCAGCAGTGATGGTGGGGCAGGGGCTGGGGCCAACGTCCTGACTTTC. The encoded protein is CASSDGGAGAGANVLTF.

The rearrangement links TRBV6-1 to TRBJ2-7; a possible D gene is TRBD2 (5 bases). The V end lost 2 bases, the J end lost 4 bases, and 9 bases lay between the germline ends. This CDR3 has 13 amino acids. CDR1 and CDR2 (germline): MNHNS, SASEGT. CDR3 loop: CASSETDFYEQYF. DNA of the CDR3: TGTGCCAGCAGTGAAACGGACTTTTACGAGCAGTACTTC.

The chain carries TRBV7-3 and TRBJ1-1, with 8 bases identical to TRBD1. Germline V gene data show CDR1 as SGHTA and CDR2 as FQGTGA. With 3 bases clipped from V and 1 base from J, the junction kept 4 bases outside the gene matches. The CDR3 extends over 15 amino acids. The CDR3 sequence is CASSFGQGRNTEAFF. CDR3 coding DNA: TGTGCCAGCAGCTTCGGACAGGGTCGGAACACTGAAGCTTTCTTT.

This chain links TRBV5-6 with TRBJ2-1; 13 nucleotides agree with TRBD2. The CDR3 is 17 amino acids. V lost 1 base to trimming and J lost 6 bases; unmatched junction nucleotides: 7. CDR1 is SGHDT and CDR2 is YYEEEE in the germline V gene. This chain's CDR3 is CASSLTSGGAFGNEQFF. CDR3 nucleotides: TGTGCCAGCAGCTTGACTAGCGGGGGGGCCTTTGGCAATGAGCAGTTCTTC.

The genes are TRBV6-7 and TRBJ1-1, with D tentatively TRBD1 (5 bases). TRBV6-7 qualifies as an ORF whose function is uncertain. The CDR3 has 16 amino acids. V was pared by 4 bases and J by 5 bases, with 20 bases between. CDR3 bases: TGTGCCAGCAGTTGGGACGGGACCCCCTCGTGGACTGAAGCTTTCTTT. Translating gives CASSWDGTPSWTEAFF.

This clone appeared a few times. The chain carries TRBV4-2 and TRBJ2-2; D is uncertain. CDR1 LGHNA and CDR2 YNFKEQ come from the germline V gene. Trimming removed 1 base from V and 7 bases from J, with 13 bases in between. This CDR3 is 15 amino acids long. CDR3 DNA sequence: TGTGCCAGCAGCCAAGGCCAGATTCGGGTCGGGGAGCTGTTTTTT. Its protein product is CASSQGQIRVGELFF.

V usage is TRBV18 and J usage is TRBJ2-5; 7 bases agree with TRBD2. V lost 5 bases and J lost 7; bases outside the gene matches: 13. Germline V gene lookup returns CDR1 KGHSH and CDR2 LQKENI. The CDR3 spans 15 residues. The CDR3 reads CASSYATSLGGTQYF. The CDR3 bases are TGTGCCAGCTCATATGCGACTAGCCTTGGGGGGACCCAGTACTTC.

The chain recombines TRBV5-4 with TRBJ1-2; D gene uncertain. The V gene's germline CDR1 is SGHNT and CDR2 YYREEE (reference sequence). Trimming removed 4 bases from V and 3 bases from J, with 19 bases in between. The CDR3 has 16 residues. CDR3 bases: TGTGCCAGCAGCGTTGCCAATGACGCCTCTTACTATGGCTACACCTTC. Translation: CASSVANDASYYGYTF.

This chain links TRBV7-8 with TRBJ2-2; maybe TRBD2 (6 bases). V lost 3 bases to trimming and J lost 4 bases, with 12 bases between them. CDR1 and CDR2 (germline): SGHVS, FQNEAQ. CDR3 length: 15 amino acids. The CDR3 loop is CASSFLEGTTGELFF. CDR3 nucleotide sequence: TGTGCCAGCAGCTTTTTGGAGGGGACCACCGGGGAGCTGTTTTTT.

The chain couples TRBV30 to TRBJ1-5; 7 bases fit TRBD1. Germline V CDR1 and CDR2: GTSNPN, SVGIG (reference sequence). This CDR3 has 14 residues. J gave up 0 bases and V 3 bases, and 2 bases lay outside the gene matches. CDR3 sequence (DNA): TGTGCCTGGAGGACAGGGAATAGCAATCAGCCCCAGCATTTT. This translates into CAWRTGNSNQPQHF.

This sequence joins TRBV7-2 and TRBJ2-1; TRBD2 aligns across 8 bases. Germline V gene sequence: CDR1 SGHTA, CDR2 FQGNSA. CDR3 length: 12 amino acids. Unmatched junction bases numbered 1, after V lost 5 bases and J lost 7 bases. Written as DNA, the CDR3 is TGTGCCAGCAGCAGACTAGCGAATGAGCAGTTCTTC. Translated: CASSRLANEQFF.

This sequence joins TRBV2 and TRBJ2-1; no reliable D call. Germline V CDR1 and CDR2: SNHLY, FYNNEI. The CDR3 contains 14 residues. V was pared by 2 bases and J by 8 bases, with 13 bases between. The CDR3 nucleotides are TGTGCCAGCAGTGAATCAATCAGTCCCCATGAGCAGTTCTTC. Translating it yields CASSESISPHEQFF.

The V and J genes are TRBV7-2 and TRBJ2-1; no clear D gene. From germline, CDR1 is SGHTA and CDR2 FQGNSA. V shed 2 bases and J shed 0 bases, with 8 bases lying between them. There are 15 residues in the CDR3. CDR3 in amino acids: CASSLMRNSYNEQFF. The CDR3 DNA follows: TGTGCCAGCAGCTTAATGCGGAACTCCTACAATGAGCAGTTCTTC.

The chain recombines TRBV6-6 with TRBJ2-1; 8 bases match TRBD1. Germline-derived CDR1 and CDR2 are MNHNY and SVGAGI (reference sequence). Unmatched junction bases numbered 8, after V lost 3 bases and J lost 7 bases. The CDR3 spans 15 residues. The CDR3 coding sequence is TGTGCCAGCAGTTATCCCGGACAGGGTGGGAATGAGCAGTTCTTC. This translates into CASSYPGQGGNEQFF.

The chain recombines TRBV5-4 with TRBJ2-1; TRBD1 is a possible D gene (8 bases). The ends were cut back, 4 bases at V and 5 bases at J, with 19 bases in the middle. Germline V gives CDR1 SGHNT, CDR2 YYREEE (reference sequence). The CDR3 loop spans 16 amino acids. CDR3 coding DNA: TGTGCCAGCAGCCCCACAGGGGGAGGGGTACACAATGAGCAGTTCTTC. The encoded protein is CASSPTGGGVHNEQFF.

V is TRBV2 and J is TRBJ2-1, with TRBD2 as a possible D gene (6 bases). In germline, CDR1 is SNHLY, CDR2 FYNNEI. The CDR3 loop spans 15 amino acids. Trimming shortened V by 2 bases and J by 5 bases, and 13 bases separated the two germline ends. CDR3 region: CASSESGGNHNEQFF. The DNA for the CDR3 is TGTGCCAGCAGTGAATCCGGGGGAAATCACAATGAGCAGTTCTTC.

This sequence joins TRBV1 and TRBJ1-5. TRBV1 corresponds to a pseudogene. CDR3 size: 18 residues. The CDR3 DNA is TGCACCAGCCAGCAGGGAGGGCTCGACAGGGCGGACGATCAGCCCCAGCATTTT. Translation: CTSQQGGLDRADDQPQHF.

The chain couples TRBV30 to TRBJ2-5, with 9 bases lining up with TRBD2. The V segment lost 3 bases and the J segment 5 bases; nucleotides outside the gene matches: 7. Germline lookup yields CDR1 GTSNPN and CDR2 SVGIG (reference sequence). The CDR3 has 14 residues. For the CDR3, the DNA is TGTGCCTGGAGGGCGGGGGGGGCTAGGGAGACCCAGTACTTC. This gives the protein CAWRAGGARETQYF. Variable domain in full (rest from reference TRBV30 and TRBJ2-5): SQTIHQWPATLVQPVGSPLSLECTVEGTSNPNLYWYRQAAGRGLQLLFYSVGIGQISSEVPQNLSASRPQDRQFILSSKKLLLSDSGFYLCAWRAGGARETQYFGPGTRLLVL.